These 15 T cell receptor beta chains originate from one sample sequenced in a study of radiotherapy plus CTLA-4 blockade in lung cancer. TCRdb keeps only in-frame clones here, not all; method: immunoSEQ multiplex PCR. The repertoire holds tens of thousands of clones, with 78% as singletons. The source material was peripheral blood, sampled from a patient treated with radiotherapy plus ipilimumab. All receptors come from a human donor with non-small cell lung cancer whose response to radiotherapy plus ipilimumab could not be evaluated. Some clones in this sample may be carry-over from other donors' samples.

The chain is built from TRBV6-5 and TRBJ1-1, with 7 nucleotides matching TRBD1. There are 16 residues in the CDR3. Germline V lookup: CDR1 MNHEY, CDR2 SVGAGI. V lost 2 bases and J lost 1; bases outside the gene matches: 7. The CDR3 nucleotides read TGTGCCAGCAGTTACAAGGGGGCGAGGAAGAACACTGAAGCTTTCTTT. The encoded protein is CASSYKGARKNTEAFF.

The V call is TRBV2, the J call TRBJ1-3, with D tentatively TRBD1 (5 bases). The CDR3 runs 15 residues. V lost 5 bases, J lost 0 bases, and 11 bases lay in between. CDR1 and CDR2 (germline): SNHLY, FYNNEI. Written as DNA, the CDR3 is TGTGCCAGCAGTTTGACAGCCGACTCTGGAAACACCATATATTTT. Protein: CASSLTADSGNTIYF. Variable domain in full (rest from reference TRBV2 and TRBJ1-3): EPEVTQTPSHQVTQMGQEVILRCVPISNHLYFYWYRQILGQKVEFLVSFYNNEISEKSEIFDDQFSVERPDGSNFTLKIRSTKLEDSAMYFCASSLTADSGNTIYFGEGSWLTVV.

This clone came up once. V is TRBV4-3 and J is TRBJ1-6, with 8 bases aligning to TRBD1. The CDR3 totals 15 residues. Germline CDR1 and CDR2: LGHNA and YSLEER. The trim removed 5 bases at V and 6 bases at J, leaving 6 bases unmatched. The CDR3 loop reads CASSDRQGRNSPLHF. In DNA, the CDR3 is TGCGCCAGCAGCGACAGACAGGGGCGTAATTCACCCCTCCACTTT.

A few counts support this clone. The chain carries TRBV6-5 and TRBJ1-2; D not certain. Germline V gene lookup returns CDR1 MNHEY and CDR2 SVGAGI. The CDR3 contains 14 residues. The germline V and J ends were trimmed by 2 bases and 4 bases, with 11 bases remaining between them. CDR3 in DNA: TGTGCCAGCAGTTACCCGGGGTCCATCTATGGCTACACCTTC. It yields the protein CASSYPGSIYGYTF.

This clone was observed a few times. The chain is built from TRBV6-1 and TRBJ2-5; D is unresolved. This CDR3 is built from 11 residues. Germline CDR1 and CDR2: MNHNS and SASEGT. V lost 6 bases to trimming and J lost 5 bases, with 7 bases between them. The CDR3 DNA follows: TGTGCCAGCAGAACTAAGGAGACCCAGTACTTC. It specifies CASRTKETQYF.

The V call is TRBV28, the J call TRBJ1-1, with no clear D. Trimming took off 6 bases at V and 2 bases at J, with 16 bases between the two ends. The germline V gene has CDR1 MDHEN and CDR2 SYDVKM. CDR3 size: 15 residues. The CDR3 here is CASSKIGETNTEAFF. CDR3 nucleotides: TGTGCCAGCAGCAAAATCGGGGAGACAAACACTGAAGCTTTCTTT.

This clone was seen just once. This rearrangement joins TRBV5-5 to TRBJ1-1; D ambiguous. Germline CDR1 reads SGHKS; CDR2 reads YYEKEE (reference sequence). The CDR3 spans 15 residues. Trimming left V 3 bases short and J 0 bases short, with 12 bases between. The CDR3 sequence is CASSWGGGLNTEAFF. CDR3 in DNA: TGTGCCAGCAGCTGGGGAGGTGGCCTGAACACTGAAGCTTTCTTT.

The chain combines TRBV19 with TRBJ2-5; 9 nucleotides line up with TRBD2. This CDR3 has 14 amino acids. Germline CDR1 reads LNHDA; CDR2 reads SQIVND (reference sequence). The J segment lost 5 bases and the V segment lost 8 bases, leaving 9 bases of the junction unmatched. For the CDR3, the DNA is TGTGCCAGTGCGCCGGGACTAGCTGGGGAGACCCAGTACTTC. Translated: CASAPGLAGETQYF.

This clone was found a few times. CDR3 amino acids: CAIGSSPLHF. CDR3 sequence (DNA): TGTGCCATCGGGAGTTCACCCCTCCACTTT. The chain joins TRBV10-3 to TRBJ1-6; D is unresolved. The V gene's germline CDR1 is ENHRY and CDR2 SYGVKD. Deletions cut 8 bases from V and 9 bases from J, with 5 bases between. The CDR3 sequence is 10 residues long.

The chain joins TRBV28 to TRBJ1-5, with 7 positions matching TRBD1. Unmatched junction bases numbered 10, after V lost 6 bases and J lost 2 bases. The CDR3 has 16 amino acids. Per the germline V gene, CDR1 is MDHEN and CDR2 is SYDVKM. As DNA, the CDR3 is TGTGCCAGCAGCCTACAGGGGACGGCCGGCAATCAGCCCCAGCATTTT. Its protein is CASSLQGTAGNQPQHF.

V gene TRBV6-5 combines with J gene TRBJ2-2; 7 bases match TRBD1. The germline V gene encodes CDR1 MNHEY and CDR2 SVGAGI. CDR3 size: 16 residues. V trimming: 2 bases; J trimming: 2 bases; junction bases outside the gene matches: 5. The CDR3: CASSYAGGVNTGELFF. The CDR3 DNA follows: TGTGCCAGCAGTTACGCAGGGGGAGTAAACACCGGGGAGCTGTTTTTT.

This chain connects TRBV5-1 to TRBJ2-5, with TRBD2 identical over 9 bases. Looked up from germline, CDR1 is SGHRS and CDR2 is YFSETQ. The length of the CDR3 is 16 residues. Losses at the gene ends were 1 base for V and 2 bases for J; bases not matched to a gene: 6. DNA of the CDR3: TGCGCCAGCAGCTTGACGGCGGGGGGGCCGCAAGAGACCCAGTACTTC. This codes for CASSLTAGGPQETQYF.

This chain connects TRBV4-1 to TRBJ1-2, with D unresolved. Trimming shortened V by 0 bases and J by 8 bases, and 10 bases separated the two germline ends. The CDR3 length is 13 residues. Germline V gene sequence: CDR1 MGHRA, CDR2 YSYEKL. The CDR3 protein is CASSQEEVRGYTF. CDR3 coding DNA: TGCGCCAGCAGCCAAGAGGAGGTGAGGGGCTACACCTTC.

The chain joins TRBV27 to TRBJ2-7; no firm D call. CDR1 is MNHEY and CDR2 is SMNVEV in the germline V gene (reference sequence). This CDR3 has 16 amino acids. The V gene lost 0 bases and the J gene lost 2 bases, with 14 bases spanning the gap. This CDR3 reads CASSLSTTTPTYEQYF. CDR3 DNA: TGTGCCAGCAGTTTATCGACGACGACTCCCACCTACGAGCAGTACTTC.

The chain joins TRBV7-9 to TRBJ2-1; TRBD1 might be the D (6 bases). Germline loops: CDR1 SEHNR, CDR2 FQNEAQ (reference sequence). The length of the CDR3 is 15 residues. The germline V and J ends were trimmed by 2 bases and 7 bases, with 15 bases remaining between them. The CDR3 sequence is CASSLLDGRGNEQFF. CDR3 nucleotide sequence: TGTGCCAGCAGCTTACTAGATGGCAGGGGAAATGAGCAGTTCTTC.